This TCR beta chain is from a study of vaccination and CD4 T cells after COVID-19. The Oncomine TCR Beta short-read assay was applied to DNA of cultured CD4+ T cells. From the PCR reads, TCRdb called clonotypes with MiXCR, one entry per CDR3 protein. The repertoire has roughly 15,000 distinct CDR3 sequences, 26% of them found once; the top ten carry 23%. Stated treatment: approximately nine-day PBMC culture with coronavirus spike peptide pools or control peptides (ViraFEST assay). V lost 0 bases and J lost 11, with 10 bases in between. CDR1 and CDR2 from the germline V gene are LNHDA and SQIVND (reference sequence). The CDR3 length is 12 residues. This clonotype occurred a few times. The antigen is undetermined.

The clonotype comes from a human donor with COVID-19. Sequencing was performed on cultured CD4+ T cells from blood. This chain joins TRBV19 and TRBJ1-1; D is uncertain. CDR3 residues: CASSIDPRLAFF. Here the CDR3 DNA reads TGTGCCAGTAGTATAGATCCCCGGTTGGCTTTCTTT.